Detailed here is one T cell receptor (beta chain). The data are from a study of blood T cell repertoires in COVID-19. The CDR3 runs to 15 residues. J was trimmed by 8 bases and V by 5 bases; bases with no gene match: 11. From germline, CDR1 is SNHLY and CDR2 FYNNEI. Libraries were prepared by immunoSEQ multiplex PCR; TCRdb keeps only in-frame clonotypes and omits some of them. The sample has about 45,000 clones; 80% to 95% are singletons. The sequence came from a human donor in a cohort sampled during active COVID-19. Sample: peripheral blood. The genes are TRBV2 and TRBJ1-4; 7 nucleotides align to TRBD1. CDR3 protein: CASSSYRGVDEKLFF. The CDR3 bases are TGTGCCAGCAGTAGTTACAGGGGAGTCGACGAAAAACTGTTTTTT.